The source of this TCR beta chain is a study of OX40 agonist ivuxolimab in advanced cancers. Across the study: Ivuxolimab, an antibody acting as an agonist of OX40 (CD134), was used to treat patients. Those enrolled were around 87% male, with a mean age of around 58 years and ages from roughly 20 to 85.

Germline V gives CDR1 SGHNT, CDR2 YYREEE (reference sequence). There are 16 residues in the CDR3. Libraries were prepared by immunoSEQ multiplex PCR; TCRdb keeps only in-frame clonotypes and omits some of them. The repertoire holds some 150,000 clones, with about nine tenths as singletons. The input for sequencing was CD4+ or CD8+ T cells sorted from blood, taken in a trial of the OX40 agonist ivuxolimab. This sequence was found in an adult with an advanced solid tumor such as melanoma, head and neck, liver or kidney cancer. The V and J genes are TRBV5-4 and TRBJ2-5; D possibly corresponds to TRBD1 (5 bases). TRBJ2-7 matches the DNA end more closely, so the J call is doubtful. Here the CDR3 DNA reads TGTGCCAGCAGCAGCCGAAGTGACAGCTTATCCTACGAGCAGTACTTC. This gives the protein CASSSRSDSLSYEQYF.